The clone carrying this T cell receptor beta chain was picked up many times. Next came a second PCR, run for about 7 to 12 cycles, which used a sample-barcoded 5' primer along with a J-beta primer mix. TCRdb used MiXCR to reprocess the 5' RACE reads, holding one entry per CDR3 protein. The data contain approximately 960,000 distinct CDR3 sequences, about 29% of them singletons. The sample is drawn from a study of blood T cells in healthy people across ages. Across the study: There was about one barcoded beta molecule captured by template switching per two T cells.

The V end lost 0 bases, the J end lost 5 bases, and 11 bases lay between the germline ends. The germline V gene encodes CDR1 SGHRS and CDR2 YFSETQ. The CDR3 consists of 14 residues. Isolated per sample were at least 7 million PBMCs. The data were also submitted as part of a second study, on T cells of mothers and their children. That paper notes: The M1S primer of the second PCR added sample barcodes and 2-4 random nucleotides.

The source is a woman aged 35 to 49 in good health. The chain links TRBV5-1 to TRBJ1-2; the D gene is possibly TRBD1 (5 bases). Material for sequencing was blood. CDR3 DNA sequence: TGCGCCAGCAGCTTGGCCGAGGGGAGGTATGGCTACACCTTC. Protein: CASSLAEGRYGYTF.